The 10 T cell receptor beta chains below come from one sample, sequenced in a study of blood T cell repertoires in COVID-19. Clones were sequenced by immunoSEQ multiplex PCR, and TCRdb holds only the in-frame ones, with some missing. The data contain some 380,000 clones, around 87% of them singletons. The sequenced sample was PBMCs or T cells enriched from blood (not recorded which). The receptors come from a young man who had recovered from COVID-19.

The chain couples TRBV25-1 to TRBJ1-5; a possible D gene is TRBD1 (6 bases). This CDR3 is built from 16 residues. Germline CDR1 and CDR2: MGHDK and SYGVNS. The V gene lost 3 bases and the J gene lost 4 bases, with 16 bases spanning the gap. The CDR3 spells CASSDGGAGANQPQHF. The DNA of the CDR3 is TGTGCCAGCAGTGATGGGGGGGCGGGGGCGAATCAGCCCCAGCATTTT.

The V gene is TRBV5-4, the J gene TRBJ2-3; TRBD2 aligns across 7 bases. This CDR3 spans 16 amino acids. With V trimmed by 4 bases and J by 3 bases, 11 bases remained unmatched. Germline assignment: CDR1 SGHNT and CDR2 YYREEE (reference sequence). The CDR3 reads CASSGLMGGVTDTQYF. The CDR3 DNA reads as TGTGCCAGCAGCGGGTTAATGGGGGGGGTTACAGATACGCAGTATTTT. The whole variable domain, filled in from reference TRBV5-4 and TRBJ2-3, reads ETGVTQSPTHLIKTRGQQVTLRCSSQSGHNTVSWYQQALGQGPQFIFQYYREEENGRGNFPPRFSGLQFPNYSSELNVNALELDDSALYLCASSGLMGGVTDTQYFGPGTRLTVL.

The DNA for the CDR3 is TGTGCCAGCAGCCCTGACAGGGGGACCGGGGAGCTGTTTTTT. Amino acids: CASSPDRGTGELFF. This sequence joins TRBV7-8 and TRBJ2-2; TRBD1 aligns across 9 bases. Trimming removed 5 bases from V and 5 bases from J; junction bases left unmatched: 3. The germline V gene encodes CDR1 SGHVS and CDR2 FQNEAQ. CDR3 length equals 14 residues. The complete variable domain, with remaining parts taken from reference TRBV7-8 and TRBJ2-2, reads GAGVSQSPRYKVAKRGQDVALRCDPISGHVSLFWYQQALGQGPEFLTYFQNEAQLDKSGLPSDRFFAERPEGSVSTLKIQRTQQEDSAVYLCASSPDRGTGELFFGEGSRLTVL.

This sequence joins TRBV30 and TRBJ2-3; 8 bases map to TRBD2. From germline, CDR1 is GTSNPN and CDR2 SVGIG (reference sequence). V trimming: 3 bases; J trimming: 8 bases; junction bases outside the gene matches: 4. This CDR3 contains 12 residues. The CDR3 reads CAWRSGGGTQYF. In DNA form, the CDR3 reads TGTGCCTGGAGGTCGGGGGGGGGTACGCAGTATTTT.

This clone was picked up a small number of times. The genes are TRBV5-1 and TRBJ2-7; tentatively, D is TRBD1 (5 bases). Trimming took off 5 bases at V and 4 bases at J, with 19 bases between the two ends. The CDR3 sequence is 15 residues long. Germline V gene lookup returns CDR1 SGHRS and CDR2 YFSETQ. CDR3 coding DNA: TGCGCCAGCAGACGGGCGTTGGACACGCATTACGAGCAGTACTTC. Translating gives CASRRALDTHYEQYF.

The chain carries TRBV5-6 and TRBJ1-2; D gene uncertain. The CDR3 consists of 11 residues. CDR1 SGHDT and CDR2 YYEEEE come from the germline V gene. V dropped 4 bases and J dropped 7 bases, with 8 bases sitting between them. The chain's CDR3 is CASSAGFGYTF. The DNA of the CDR3 is TGTGCCAGCAGCGCCGGGTTTGGCTACACCTTC.

The chain employs TRBV7-2 and TRBJ1-6, with D possibly matching TRBD1 (6 bases). Per the germline V gene, CDR1 is SGHTA and CDR2 is FQGNSA. This CDR3 is built from 13 residues. Trimming took 6 bases from V and 10 from J, leaving 13 bases between them. The CDR3 DNA reads as TGTGCCAGCAGGATAGGTGGACAGTCACCCCTCCACTTT. Translating it yields CASRIGGQSPLHF.

The chain recombines TRBV7-2 with TRBJ2-3; the D gene is possibly TRBD2 (5 bases). The CDR3 consists of 14 residues. Germline assignment: CDR1 SGHTA and CDR2 FQGNSA. V lost 1 base to trimming and J lost 7 bases, with 12 bases between them. CDR3 in amino acids: CASSLGLAENTQYF. The CDR3, as DNA: TGTGCCAGCAGCTTAGGGCTAGCTGAGAATACGCAGTATTTT.

The V call is TRBV6-5, the J call TRBJ1-2; D gene unclear. This CDR3 has 11 residues. Germline lookup yields CDR1 MNHEY and CDR2 SVGAGI. The V end lost 7 bases, the J end lost 2 bases, and 5 bases lay between the germline ends. The DNA of the CDR3 is TGTGCCAGCACCCTAAACTATGGCTACACCTTC. Translated, it gives CASTLNYGYTF.

With respect to this clone: One junction end does not reproduce the germline sequence, and a read error may be involved. The rearrangement links TRBV11-1 to TRBJ2-5; maybe TRBD2 (5 bases). Germline V gene data show CDR1 as SGHAT and CDR2 as FQDESV (reference sequence). The CDR3 extends over 14 amino acids. Written as DNA, the CDR3 is TGTGCCAGCAGCGTAGCGACCCCGAGGGAGACCCAGTACTTC. Its protein is CASSVATPRETQYF.